This T cell receptor (beta chain) derives from a study of blood T cell repertoires in COVID-19. Across the study: Acute and convalescent COVID-19 samples came from the United States, Italy and Spain. Nucleic acid was either cDNA or gDNA, and it came from T cells, B-cell-depleted T cells, or PBMCs.

Germline lookup yields CDR1 MNHEY and CDR2 SVGEGT. Germline trimming cut 2 bases from V and 4 bases from J; bases unmatched to any gene: 2. CDR3 length: 14 residues. This table comes from immunoSEQ multiplex PCR, and its TCRdb copy is limited to in-frame clones, with some not included. The data contain 200,000 to 300,000 clones, 70% to 80% of them singletons. This TCR was sampled from a woman of 80 years or more with acute or convalescent COVID-19. The genes are TRBV6-2 or TRBV6-3 and TRBJ2-5, with 9 bases that match TRBD1. The sequenced sample was peripheral blood. This chain's CDR3 is CASSYTGGVETQYF. The CDR3 nucleotides are TGTGCCAGCAGTTACACAGGGGGCGTAGAGACCCAGTACTTC.